Listed here are 17 T cell receptor beta chains from one sample, sequenced in a study of blood T cell repertoires in COVID-19. Profiling relied on immunoSEQ multiplex PCR, and the TCRdb table lists in-frame clones only, not all of them. The sample records over 55,000 clones, approximately 77% being singletons. Input material: peripheral blood. These receptors originate from a human donor in a cohort sampled during active COVID-19.

This chain connects TRBV27 to TRBJ2-7; 7 bases align to TRBD2. V gave up 6 bases and J gave up 2 bases; unmatched junction bases: 7. The CDR3 extends over 14 amino acids. CDR1 is MNHEY, CDR2 SMNVEV, per germline (reference sequence). The CDR3 sequence: CASRRMGGTYEQYF. The CDR3, as DNA: TGTGCCAGCAGGCGCATGGGGGGGACCTACGAGCAGTACTTC.

This clone was seen once. This chain links TRBV11-3 with TRBJ2-7, with a weak D call TRBD1 (6 bases). Germline-derived CDR1 and CDR2 are SGHNT and YENEEA. V lost 0 bases and J lost 2, with 8 bases in between. The CDR3 is made up of 14 amino acids. CDR3 sequence: CASSLEAGAYEQYF. The CDR3 DNA is TGTGCCAGCAGCTTAGAGGCAGGGGCCTACGAGCAGTACTTC.

The V call is TRBV28, the J call TRBJ1-2, with 7 positions matching TRBD1. Trimming removed 5 bases from V and 8 bases from J; junction bases left unmatched: 8. There are 13 residues in the CDR3. Germline V gene lookup returns CDR1 MDHEN and CDR2 SYDVKM. The CDR3, as DNA: TGTGCCAGCAGTCCCGACAGGGTATACGGCTACACCTTC. Translated: CASSPDRVYGYTF.

This clone came up many times. The V gene is TRBV19, the J gene TRBJ2-5; 7 bases are shared with TRBD2. CDR1 LNHDA and CDR2 SQIVND come from the germline V gene (reference sequence). The CDR3 extends over 15 amino acids. J lost 0 bases, V lost 6 bases, and 7 bases had no gene match. The CDR3 spells CASRERGEYQETQYF. In nucleotides, the CDR3 is TGTGCCAGTAGAGAGCGGGGAGAGTACCAAGAGACCCAGTACTTC. Together with reference TRBV19 and TRBJ2-5, the CDR3 gives the full variable domain: DGGITQSPKYLFRKEGQNVTLSCEQNLNHDAMYWYRQDPGQGLRLIYYSQIVNDFQKGDIAEGYSVSREKKESFPLTVTSAQKNPTAFYLCASRERGEYQETQYFGPGTRLLVL.

The chain has TRBV7-9 and TRBJ2-2; 12 positions match TRBD2. The CDR3 is 18 amino acids. J was trimmed by 9 bases and V by 4 bases; bases with no gene match: 15. Per the germline V gene, CDR1 is SEHNR and CDR2 is FQNEAQ (reference sequence). CDR3 loop: CASSSPRLAGGPRWELFF. The CDR3 DNA follows: TGTGCCAGCAGCTCACCTCGGCTAGCGGGAGGGCCCCGTTGGGAGCTGTTTTTT.

The chain employs TRBV5-1 and TRBJ2-5, with D maybe TRBD2 (5 bases). Germline values: CDR1 SGHRS, CDR2 YFSETQ. The CDR3 has 15 amino acids. V was clipped by 4 bases and J by 0 bases, with 13 bases between them. The CDR3, as DNA: TGCGCCAGCAGCCCTGGACTTATGTACCAAGAGACCCAGTACTTC. Residues: CASSPGLMYQETQYF.

The chain has TRBV5-6 and TRBJ1-4, with 11 bases aligning to TRBD1. This CDR3 is built from 18 residues. V shed 4 bases, J shed 3 bases, and the junction held 11 bases outside the gene matches. Germline-derived CDR1 and CDR2 are SGHDT and YYEEEE. The CDR3 DNA reads TGTGCCAGCAGCGGGCCTTGGGACAGGGGGTCGTCTAATGAAAAACTGTTTTTT. Its translation: CASSGPWDRGSSNEKLFF.

This rearrangement joins TRBV4-1 to TRBJ1-6; D gene ambiguous. CDR3 length: 15 amino acids. Germline CDR1 reads MGHRA; CDR2 reads YSYEKL. With 0 bases removed from V and 6 bases from J, the gap between germline ends came to 9 bases. The CDR3 nucleotides are TGCGCCAGCAGCCAAGATGGACTGACTAATTCACCCCTCCACTTT. Its translation is CASSQDGLTNSPLHF.

V gene TRBV5-1 combines with J gene TRBJ2-6; the D gene is possibly TRBD2 (6 bases). Germline V gene lookup returns CDR1 SGHRS and CDR2 YFSETQ. The CDR3 loop spans 14 amino acids. V dropped 8 bases and J dropped 2 bases, with 11 bases sitting between them. The CDR3 DNA follows: TGCGCCAGTACACCGGGGGCTGGGGCCAACGTCCTGACTTTC. Its translation is CASTPGAGANVLTF.

The sample holds a few counts of this clone. V is TRBV28 and J is TRBJ2-6; 7 nucleotides match TRBD1. Germline loops: CDR1 MDHEN, CDR2 SYDVKM. This CDR3 has 17 residues. V lost 1 base and J lost 2; bases outside the gene matches: 5. CDR3 DNA: TGTGCCAGCAGTTTATTCGCCGGGACAGCTGGGGCCAACGTCCTGACTTTC. Residues: CASSLFAGTAGANVLTF.

DNA for the CDR3: TGTGCCAGCAGTCTTACAGAGAACTATGGCTACACCTTC. It is translated as CASSLTENYGYTF. V usage is TRBV6-2 or TRBV6-3 and J usage is TRBJ1-2; D not certain. Trimming shortened V by 5 bases and J by 2 bases, and 9 bases separated the two germline ends. This CDR3 comprises 13 residues. The germline V gene encodes CDR1 MNHEY and CDR2 SVGEGT.

This chain joins TRBV6-5 and TRBJ1-1; 7 bases map to TRBD1. The CDR3 is 15 amino acids. Germline V gene data show CDR1 as MNHEY and CDR2 as SVGAGI. After removal of 5 bases from V and 4 bases from J, the junction contained 10 bases not matched to a gene. The CDR3 nucleotides read TGTGCCAGCAGTACACAGGGGTCTGGGCTCACTGAAGCTTTCTTT. It yields the protein CASSTQGSGLTEAFF.

This clone came up a few times. The V call is TRBV19, the J call TRBJ1-1; no firm D call. The CDR3 totals 13 residues. Trimming stripped 5 bases from V and 8 bases from J, with 15 bases between. Germline loops: CDR1 LNHDA, CDR2 SQIVND (reference sequence). Here the CDR3 reads CASSSLLGSEAFF. DNA of the CDR3: TGTGCCAGTAGTTCGTTACTAGGGTCGGAAGCTTTCTTT. Supplemented by reference TRBV19 and TRBJ1-1, the full variable domain reads DGGITQSPKYLFRKEGQNVTLSCEQNLNHDAMYWYRQDPGQGLRLIYYSQIVNDFQKGDIAEGYSVSREKKESFPLTVTSAQKNPTAFYLCASSSLLGSEAFFGQGTRLTVV.

The chain has TRBV6-6 and TRBJ1-2; 10 nucleotides line up with TRBD1. The CDR3 runs to 15 residues. Germline assignment: CDR1 MNHNY and CDR2 SVGAGI (reference sequence). The J segment lost 6 bases and the V segment lost 6 bases, leaving 10 bases of the junction unmatched. In DNA form, the CDR3 reads TGTGCCAGCAGGCCGGGACAGGGGTCGGTAAATGGCTACACCTTC. Its protein product is CASRPGQGSVNGYTF.

The rearrangement joins TRBV5-4 to TRBJ1-6; a weak D match, TRBD1 (6 bases). The CDR3 contains 12 residues. Trimming took off 4 bases at V and 7 bases at J, with 6 bases between the two ends. Germline V gene lookup returns CDR1 SGHNT and CDR2 YYREEE (reference sequence). CDR3 region: CASSGQNSPLHF. The DNA for the CDR3 is TGTGCCAGCAGCGGACAGAATTCACCCCTCCACTTT.

The chain combines TRBV5-4 with TRBJ2-7; 7 bases are a match to TRBD1. Germline lookup yields CDR1 SGHNT and CDR2 YYREEE (reference sequence). The CDR3 is made up of 13 amino acids. The J segment lost 2 bases and the V segment lost 3 bases, leaving 2 bases of the junction unmatched. The chain's CDR3 is CASSSGTAYEQYF. CDR3 DNA sequence: TGTGCCAGCAGCTCCGGGACAGCCTACGAGCAGTACTTC.

The chain carries TRBV7-6 and TRBJ1-3; possible D gene TRBD1, 6 bases. V was shortened by 2 bases and J by 2 bases, with 10 bases between the two germline ends. Per the germline V gene, CDR1 is SGHVS and CDR2 is FNYEAQ. CDR3 length equals 15 residues. The CDR3 DNA reads as TGTGCCAGCAGCTTAACGGCAGGGGCTGGAAACACCATATATTTT. It yields the protein CASSLTAGAGNTIYF.